This T cell receptor beta chain was recorded in a study of T cell changes during pregnancy in multiple sclerosis. This clone was detected once. TCRdb keeps only in-frame clones here, not all; method: immunoSEQ multiplex PCR. The data contain around 68,000 clones, under 95% of them seen just once; the ten biggest clones take up 0.43%. The CDR3 totals 16 residues. Germline CDR1 SGHTA, CDR2 FQGNSA. Trimming removed 5 bases at V and 5 bases at J, with 21 bases between. The V gene is TRBV7-2, the J gene TRBJ2-5, with D possibly being TRBD1 (6 bases). The clonotype comes from a female donor with multiple sclerosis, enrolled in a pregnancy study. Specimen: CD4+ T cells from peripheral blood mononuclear cells, collected before pregnancy. The CDR3 sequence is CASSLQTGIVGETQYF. CDR3 bases: TGTGCCAGCAGCCTACAGACAGGCATCGTTGGGGAGACCCAGTACTTC.